This is a list of T cell receptor beta chains from one sample in a study of blood T cell repertoires in COVID-19. Profiling relied on immunoSEQ multiplex PCR, and the TCRdb table lists in-frame clones only, not all of them. The sample lists 230,000 or so clones, roughly 84% occurring once. The specimen sequenced was peripheral blood. Receptor source: a man in his forties who had recovered from COVID-19. Each CDR3 is given with its conserved first and last residue. The D gene is left open where the match is weak. A row's size may be missing; if present it is once, few, many or a size class.

13	once	TRBV7-2	NA	TRBJ2-7	CASSPDSSYEQYF
12	NA	TRBV11-3	NA	TRBJ2-5	CASSSRQETQYF
14	few	TRBV18	NA	TRBJ1-1	CASSPMRVNTEAFF
12	NA	TRBV7-9	NA	TRBJ2-5	CASSLSVETQYF
15	NA	TRBV7-2	TRBD2	TRBJ2-1	CASSFSAGVYNEQFF
14	NA	TRBV14	TRBD1	TRBJ2-1	CASSDRVTYNEQFF
14	NA	TRBV30	NA	TRBJ1-2	CAWSEDTANYGYTF
12	NA	TRBV2	NA	TRBJ2-1	CASSGDWNEQFF
13	NA	TRBV12-3/TRBV12-4	NA	TRBJ1-1	CASSLRGGTEAFF
16	few	TRBV4-3	TRBD2	TRBJ2-3	CASGRGGAEGTDTQYF
14	NA	TRBV6-5	TRBD1	TRBJ2-7	CASSGTADAYEQYF
14	NA	TRBV10-3	NA	TRBJ2-7	CAISDGVREIEQYF
14	NA	TRBV6-2/TRBV6-3	TRBD1	TRBJ1-5	CASSLRQGIQPQHF
13	NA	TRBV5-1	TRBD1	TRBJ1-4	CASTRTGEEKLFF
15	NA	TRBV11-2	TRBD1	TRBJ1-5	CASSLGDSFFQPQHF
15	NA	TRBV6-5	TRBD2	TRBJ2-5	CASSYQTSGQETQYF
17	NA	TRBV4-3	TRBD2	TRBJ2-2	CASSQDLAGASTGELFF
12	NA	TRBV5-1	NA	TRBJ2-3	CASSRDTDTQYF
15	NA	TRBV4-3	TRBD2	TRBJ2-7	CASSQVLAGSYEQYF
14	NA	TRBV2	NA	TRBJ2-5	CASRPGGTGETQYF
13	NA	TRBV29-1	TRBD2	TRBJ2-1	CSAHGAGGQILFF
13	few	TRBV12-3/TRBV12-4	TRBD1	TRBJ1-1	CASSPRQGAEAFF
17	once	TRBV4-3	TRBD2	TRBJ2-1	CASSQDRGTRGYNEQFF
14	NA	TRBV5-6	TRBD1	TRBJ2-7	CASSFRDRVNEQYF
14	NA	TRBV14	NA	TRBJ2-3	CASSPLGETDTQYF
15	NA	TRBV6-2/TRBV6-3	TRBD1	TRBJ1-1	CASSPTTGGRTEAFF
13	NA	TRBV7-6	TRBD2	TRBJ2-5	CASSRGREETQYF
13	NA	TRBV5-1	TRBD1	TRBJ2-7	CASSPTGYDEQYF
14	NA	TRBV5-1	NA	TRBJ2-1	CASSLGQSYNEQFF
14	NA	TRBV13	NA	TRBJ2-5	CASSLAGHQETQYF
17	NA	TRBV7-2	TRBD2	TRBJ2-2	CASSPRGSGRTTGELFF
15	NA	TRBV10-3	TRBD1	TRBJ1-2	CAIRPQGGRDYGYTF
15	NA	TRBV18	NA	TRBJ2-5	CASSPTAQGRETQYF
15	NA	TRBV27	TRBD2	TRBJ2-7	CASSTREAGNYEQYF
13	NA	TRBV11-2	NA	TRBJ1-1	CASSFTEDTEAFF
15	once	TRBV19	TRBD1	TRBJ1-2	CASADRGRMLWGYTF
15	NA	TRBV25-1	TRBD1	TRBJ2-3	CASNLGQAYTDTQYF
14	NA	TRBV7-9	TRBD1	TRBJ2-5	CASSRTGGRKTQYF
16	NA	TRBV9	NA	TRBJ1-1	CASSVGEGSLNTEAFF
14	NA	TRBV7-8	NA	TRBJ1-6	CASSRDSYNSPLHF
17	NA	TRBV9	TRBD1	TRBJ1-1	CASSGGNRGLKNTEAFF
15	NA	TRBV9	NA	TRBJ2-2	CASSVGQDGTGELFF
14	NA	TRBV4-3	NA	TRBJ1-3	CASSQEAQLDTIYF
16	NA	TRBV11-2	TRBD2	TRBJ2-1	CASSWAVGGAYNEQFF
13	once	TRBV2	NA	TRBJ2-7	CASSESEDYEQYF
14	once	TRBV19	TRBD1	TRBJ1-1	CASSPPGGGTEAFF
13	NA	TRBV2	NA	TRBJ1-5	CASSGDRIEPQHF
14	NA	TRBV5-6	TRBD1	TRBJ1-6	CASSPGQTNSPLHF
15	NA	TRBV7-2	NA	TRBJ2-3	CASSLDYLRTDTQYF
13	NA	TRBV20-1	NA	TRBJ2-2	CSASSGFTGELFF